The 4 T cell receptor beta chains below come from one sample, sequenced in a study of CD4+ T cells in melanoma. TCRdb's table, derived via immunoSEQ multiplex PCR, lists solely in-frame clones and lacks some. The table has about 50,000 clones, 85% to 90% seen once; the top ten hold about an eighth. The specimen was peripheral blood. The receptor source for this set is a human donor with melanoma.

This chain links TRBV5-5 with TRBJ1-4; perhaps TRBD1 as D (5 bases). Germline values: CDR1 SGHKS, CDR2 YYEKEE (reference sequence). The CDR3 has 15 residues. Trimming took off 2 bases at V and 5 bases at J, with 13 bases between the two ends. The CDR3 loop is CASSFLGTGNEKLFF. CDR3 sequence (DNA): TGTGCCAGCAGCTTCCTCGGGACCGGCAATGAAAAACTGTTTTTT.

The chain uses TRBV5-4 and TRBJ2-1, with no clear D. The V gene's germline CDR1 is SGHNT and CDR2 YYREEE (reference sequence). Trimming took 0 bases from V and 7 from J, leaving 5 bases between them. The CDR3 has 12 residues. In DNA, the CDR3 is TGTGCCAGCAGCTTGGTGGAGAATGAGCAGTTCTTC. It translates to CASSLVENEQFF. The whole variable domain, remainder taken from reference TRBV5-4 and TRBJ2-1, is ETGVTQSPTHLIKTRGQQVTLRCSSQSGHNTVSWYQQALGQGPQFIFQYYREEENGRGNFPPRFSGLQFPNYSSELNVNALELDDSALYLCASSLVENEQFFGPGTRLTVL.

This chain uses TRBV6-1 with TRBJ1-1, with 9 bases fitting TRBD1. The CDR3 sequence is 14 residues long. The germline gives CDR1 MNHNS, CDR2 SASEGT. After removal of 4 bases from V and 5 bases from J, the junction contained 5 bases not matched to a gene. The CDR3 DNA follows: TGTGCCAGCAGTGCTACAGGGGGCTGGACTGAAGCTTTCTTT. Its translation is CASSATGGWTEAFF.

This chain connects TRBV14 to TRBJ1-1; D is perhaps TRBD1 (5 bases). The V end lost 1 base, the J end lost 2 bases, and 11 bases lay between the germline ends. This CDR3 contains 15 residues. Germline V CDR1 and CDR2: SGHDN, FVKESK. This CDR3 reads CASSQAQGSNTEAFF. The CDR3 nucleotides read TGTGCCAGCAGCCAAGCCCAGGGCTCCAACACTGAAGCTTTCTTT.